This entry lists 23 T cell receptor beta chains sequenced from one sample in a study of vaccination effects on CD4 cells after COVID-19. This table comes from immunoSEQ multiplex PCR, and its TCRdb copy is limited to in-frame clones, with some not included. The sample records tens of thousands of clones, more than 70% being singletons. Their cognate antigens are unknown. Peptide-pool stimulation followed by sequencing identified expanded antigen-specific CD4+ clonotypes in the ViraFEST assay. It was after nine to ten days of culture that CD4+ T cells were isolated. Participants were given two doses of BNT162b2 or mRNA-1273 vaccine. The material sequenced was CD4+ T cells from PBMCs cultured with HCoV-229E spike peptides, taken after COVID-19 vaccination. These receptors were obtained from a human donor who received a COVID-19 vaccine.

The DNA of the CDR3 is TGTGCCAGCAGTGTCCAGGGCCAAGATTACGAGCAGTACGTC. Translating gives CASSVQGQDYEQYV. The gene calls are TRBV2 and TRBJ2-7; D might be TRBD1 (5 bases). V dropped 4 bases and J dropped 4 bases, with 14 bases sitting between them. Germline V CDR1 and CDR2: SNHLY, FYNNEI. CDR3 length: 14 amino acids.

The chain links TRBV6-6 to TRBJ2-3; 7 bases are shared with TRBD1. Germline CDR1 MNHNY, CDR2 SVGAGI (reference sequence). V was clipped by 0 bases and J by 6 bases; unmatched bases: 9. This CDR3 contains 16 residues. The CDR3 here is CASSYSQGIIGDTQYF. CDR3 nucleotides: TGTGCCAGCAGTTACTCACAGGGGATTATAGGGGATACGCAGTATTTT.

J is TRBJ2-6 and V is TRBV30, with 7 bases aligning to TRBD2. Germline CDR1 and CDR2: GTSNPN and SVGIG (reference sequence). The CDR3 has 13 residues. J gave up 8 bases and V 2 bases, and 3 bases lay outside the gene matches. CDR3 sequence (DNA): TGTGCCTGGAGTCGGGGGGTTTCCAACGTCCTGACTTTC. Amino acids: CAWSRGVSNVLTF.

The chain joins TRBV18 to TRBJ2-7, with D hard to call. The germline V gene encodes CDR1 KGHSH and CDR2 LQKENI. Trimming removed 5 bases from V and 0 bases from J, with 8 bases in between. The CDR3 has 13 amino acids. This chain's CDR3 is CASSSKSSYEQYV. The CDR3 DNA sequence: TGTGCCAGCTCATCAAAGAGCTCCTACGAGCAGTACGTC.

The V gene is TRBV28, the J gene TRBJ1-5; D gene uncertain. Germline CDR1 and CDR2: MDHEN and SYDVKM. V lost 7 bases, J lost 0 bases, and 13 bases lay in between. The length of the CDR3 is 15 residues. The CDR3 loop reads CASTHPQNSNQPQHF. Written as DNA, the CDR3 is TGTGCCAGCACTCATCCGCAGAATAGCAATCAGCCCCAGCATTTT. The variable domain in full, with the rest retrieved from reference TRBV28 and TRBJ1-5, is DVKVTQSSRYLVKRTGEKVFLECVQDMDHENMFWYRQDPGLGLRLIYFSYDVKMKEKGDIPEGYSVSREKKERFSLILESASTNQTSMYLCASTHPQNSNQPQHFGDGTRLSIL.

This clone showed up just once. The rearrangement joins TRBV7-3 to TRBJ2-1, with 16 bases fitting TRBD2. Germline CDR1 SGHTA, CDR2 FQGTGA. The CDR3 contains 16 residues. J gave up 8 bases and V 5 bases, and 6 bases lay outside the gene matches. CDR3 loop: CASSQGLAGGEDEQFF. The CDR3 DNA reads as TGTGCCAGCAGCCAGGGACTAGCGGGGGGGGAGGATGAGCAGTTCTTC.

This clone appeared a few times. The chain uses TRBV29-1 and TRBJ2-7, with D tentatively TRBD1 or TRBD2 (5 bases each). Trimming pared 7 bases from V and 8 bases from J, leaving 15 bases between. Germline V CDR1 and CDR2: SQVTM, ANQGSEA. The CDR3 loop spans 11 amino acids. The CDR3 region has the DNA TGCAGCGCGGGGACGGCGAATCAGCAGTACGTC. Its translation: CSAGTANQQYV.

This chain joins TRBV4-1 and TRBJ2-5, with TRBD1 identical over 9 bases. CDR3 length equals 16 residues. Per germline, CDR1 MGHRA and CDR2 YSYEKL. After removal of 1 base from V and 1 base from J, the junction contained 4 bases not matched to a gene. CDR3 sequence reads: CASSQVRDRVQETQYF. The CDR3 DNA reads as TGCGCCAGCAGCCAAGTAAGGGACAGGGTCCAAGAGACCCAGTACTTC.

This clone was detected only a few times. The rearrangement uses TRBV7-2 and TRBJ1-5; the D is unclear. The V gene lost 2 bases and the J gene lost 7 bases, with 9 bases spanning the gap. Germline CDR1 is SGHTA and CDR2 is FQGNSA. The CDR3 consists of 13 residues. CDR3 protein: CASSLRSRQPQHF. The CDR3 nucleotides are TGTGCCAGCAGCTTAAGGTCACGGCAGCCCCAGCATTTT.

J is TRBJ1-5 and V is TRBV19; TRBD1 matches at 7 bases. The length of the CDR3 is 14 residues. Germline CDR1 LNHDA, CDR2 SQIVND (reference sequence). J lost 1 base, V lost 5 bases, and 2 bases had no gene match. This CDR3 is CASSLTGSNQPQHF. CDR3 nucleotide sequence: TGTGCCAGTAGTCTGACAGGGAGCAATCAGCCCCAGCATTTT.

The chain is built from TRBV2 and TRBJ2-1, with D perhaps matching TRBD2 (5 bases). V was clipped by 7 bases and J by 0 bases, with 10 bases between them. CDR1 SNHLY and CDR2 FYNNEI come from the germline V gene. The CDR3 sequence is 14 residues long. The CDR3 loop reads CASILLGSYNEQFF. DNA for the CDR3: TGTGCCAGCATTTTACTAGGCTCCTACAATGAGCAGTTCTTC.

The rearrangement joins TRBV11-2 to TRBJ2-7; no clear D gene. The CDR3 contains 14 residues. V lost 0 bases and J 2 bases, leaving 8 bases between the germline ends. Germline V gives CDR1 SGHAT, CDR2 FQNNGV. Written as DNA, the CDR3 is TGTGCCAGCAGCTTAGATCTCCTCACCTACGAGCAGTACGTC. Residues: CASSLDLLTYEQYV.

Only a few counts were recorded for this clone. This chain uses TRBV7-2 with TRBJ1-2; D uncertain. CDR3 length equals 12 residues. V lost 0 bases to trimming and J lost 8 bases, with 7 bases between them. The germline V gene has CDR1 SGHTA and CDR2 FQGNSA. This chain's CDR3 is CASSLAGNGYTF. The CDR3 DNA follows: TGTGCCAGCAGCTTAGCAGGGAACGGCTACACCTTC.

The rearrangement uses TRBV4-1 and TRBJ1-6; D is undetermined. Trimming took off 3 bases at V and 7 bases at J, with 7 bases between the two ends. This CDR3 contains 13 residues. The germline V gene has CDR1 MGHRA and CDR2 YSYEKL. CDR3 loop: CASSHLQNSPLHF. The DNA of the CDR3 is TGCGCCAGCAGCCACTTACAGAATTCACCCCTCCACTTT.

This rearrangement joins TRBV24-1 to TRBJ2-5; no reliable D call. Looked up from germline, CDR1 is KGHDR and CDR2 is SFDVKD. CDR3 size: 13 residues. The V end was cut by 4 bases, the J end by 5 bases, with 10 bases between. In nucleotides, the CDR3 is TGTGCCACCAGTGACATAATTAGGGAGACCCAGTACTTC. This encodes CATSDIIRETQYF.

The chain is built from TRBV29-1 and TRBJ2-5; 10 bases match TRBD1. Germline trimming cut 1 base from V and 4 bases from J; bases unmatched to any gene: 6. Germline loops: CDR1 SQVTM, CDR2 ANQGSEA. This CDR3 is built from 15 residues. The CDR3, as DNA: TGCAGCGTTGAAGGACCGGGACAGGGGAGAGAGACCCAGTACTTC. This codes for CSVEGPGQGRETQYF.

This clone has just one count. The V and J genes are TRBV11-3 and TRBJ2-1; no clear D. The CDR3 loop spans 13 amino acids. Per germline, CDR1 SGHNT and CDR2 YENEEA. Trimming stripped 5 bases from V and 5 bases from J, with 10 bases between. The CDR3, as DNA: TGTGCCAGCAGCATGGACGTGGACAATGAGCAGTTCTTC. Protein sequence: CASSMDVDNEQFF.

This clone occurred a few times. V is TRBV5-8 and J is TRBJ2-3, with 10 bases fitting TRBD2. The CDR3 runs to 16 residues. Germline trimming cut 7 bases from V and 4 bases from J; bases unmatched to any gene: 12. Germline lookup yields CDR1 SGHTS and CDR2 YDEGEE. CDR3 protein: CASPLSPGLAADTQYF. The CDR3 nucleotides read TGTGCCAGCCCCTTATCACCAGGACTAGCGGCAGATACGCAGTATTTT.

This clone was found once. The rearrangement joins TRBV2 to TRBJ1-2, with a tentative D call TRBD1 (6 bases). CDR1 SNHLY and CDR2 FYNNEI come from the germline V gene. The CDR3 has 13 amino acids. The V end was cut by 4 bases, the J end by 4 bases, with 10 bases between. CDR3 sequence reads: CASSGRGAYGYTF. CDR3 sequence (DNA): TGTGCCAGCAGTGGTCGGGGGGCCTATGGCTACACCTTC.

The chain has TRBV19 and TRBJ1-2; TRBD1 is a possible D gene (5 bases). Germline V gene lookup returns CDR1 LNHDA and CDR2 SQIVND (reference sequence). With 1 base removed from V and 4 bases from J, the gap between germline ends came to 10 bases. This CDR3 spans 14 amino acids. The CDR3 reads CASSIGSGSYGYTF. The CDR3 DNA is TGTGCCAGTAGTATAGGTTCAGGGAGCTATGGCTACACCTTC.

The CDR3 DNA follows: TGTGCCATCAGCAGGGGGCTGGAGACCCAGTACTTC. Its protein product is CAISRGLETQYF. The rearrangement joins TRBV10-3 to TRBJ2-5; 8 nucleotides match TRBD1. This CDR3 comprises 12 residues. Germline-derived CDR1 and CDR2 are ENHRY and SYGVKD. V was clipped by 6 bases and J by 5 bases; unmatched bases: 2.

Comment on this clone: This sample includes further DNA sequences coding for the same CDR3. The chain recombines TRBV7-2 with TRBJ2-1; D perhaps matches TRBD1 (5 bases). The CDR3 has 13 amino acids. Germline CDR1 is SGHTA and CDR2 is FQGNSA. Deletions cut 1 base from V and 5 bases from J, with 6 bases between. CDR3 in DNA: TGTGCCAGCAGCTTAGGACAGAACAATGAGCAGTTCTTC. As protein: CASSLGQNNEQFF.

V and J are TRBV7-8 and TRBJ2-7; D possibly uses TRBD1 or TRBD2 (6 bases each). The CDR3 runs to 15 residues. V lost 4 bases and J 0 bases, leaving 13 bases between the germline ends. Germline V gene data show CDR1 as SGHVS and CDR2 as FQNEAQ. The CDR3 here is CASSSRGTSSYEQYV. CDR3 nucleotide sequence: TGTGCCAGCAGCTCCCGCGGGACAAGCTCCTACGAGCAGTACGTC.